These 15 T cell receptor beta chains were sequenced from one sample in a study of T cell responses to AZD1222 COVID-19 vaccine (dated by TCRdb to the early 2020s). The method behind the library was the immunoSEQ multiplex PCR assay. TCRdb limited this immuneACCESS table to in-frame rearrangements with V and J called. A share of clones is missing; checked studies link under half to unresolved V genes, and the rest is unexplained. For this sample there are fewer than 150,000 clones; approximately 90% appear just once. The biggest ten clones account for 6.5% of the sample. The meaning of the sample's time point label: about 28 days (+/-7) after the second vaccine dose. Sample: peripheral blood, taken 28 days after the second AZD1222 dose. These receptors were obtained from an adult who received the AZD1222 COVID-19 vaccine.

This chain links TRBV19 with TRBJ1-4; 8 nucleotides agree with TRBD1. The CDR3 has 14 residues. The V and J ends lost 6 bases and 7 bases, in that order; junction bases with no gene match: 7. The V gene's germline CDR1 is LNHDA and CDR2 SQIVND (reference sequence). CDR3 region: CASSGQGLGEKLFF. In DNA, the CDR3 is TGTGCCAGTAGCGGACAGGGATTAGGTGAAAAACTGTTTTTT.

The chain couples TRBV7-9 to TRBJ2-3; D unclear. The CDR3 is made up of 13 amino acids. Looked up from germline, CDR1 is SEHNR and CDR2 is FQNEAQ (reference sequence). The V end was cut by 1 base, the J end by 0 bases, with 2 bases between. In DNA form, the CDR3 reads TGTGCCAGCAGCTTAGGGAGCACAGATACGCAGTATTTT. Its protein product is CASSLGSTDTQYF.

The chain employs TRBV6-2 or TRBV6-3 and TRBJ1-4, with a tentative D call TRBD1 (6 bases). Between the trimmed V and J ends, which lost 2 bases and 0 bases, there was a span of 10 bases. CDR3 length equals 16 residues. Germline V lookup: CDR1 MNHEY, CDR2 SVGEGT. The DNA for the CDR3 is TGTGCCAGCAGTTACGGCAGGGGAACAACTAATGAAAAACTGTTTTTT. It specifies CASSYGRGTTNEKLFF.

V gene TRBV19 combines with J gene TRBJ1-5, with D perhaps TRBD1 (5 bases). From germline, CDR1 is LNHDA and CDR2 SQIVND (reference sequence). V lost 7 bases, J lost 2 bases, and 18 bases lay in between. This CDR3 contains 16 residues. CDR3 loop: CASTRDSLPGNQPQHF. The CDR3 nucleotides are TGTGCCAGTACCCGAGACAGTCTTCCCGGCAATCAGCCCCAGCATTTT.

This clone has only one observation. The CDR3 bases are TGTGCCAGCAGCGGGCCTCAGGGTTTTCCTGAAGCTTTCTTT. Protein: CASSGPQGFPEAFF. V is TRBV9 and J is TRBJ1-1; D may be TRBD1 (5 bases). CDR1 SGDLS and CDR2 YYNGEE come from the germline V gene. The V and J ends lost 3 bases and 6 bases respectively, with 15 bases between them. The CDR3 length is 14 residues.

J is TRBJ2-3 and V is TRBV2; D is uncertain. The ends were cut back, 8 bases at V and 3 bases at J, with 12 bases in the middle. Germline CDR1 SNHLY, CDR2 FYNNEI. This CDR3 is built from 13 residues. The CDR3 loop reads CASYRVGTDTQYF. CDR3 coding DNA: TGTGCCAGCTATCGTGTGGGAACAGATACGCAGTATTTT.

The rearrangement links TRBV16 to TRBJ2-2; no reliable D call. The CDR3 runs to 11 residues. Germline V gene data show CDR1 as KGHSY and CDR2 as FQNENV. V gave up 2 bases and J gave up 7 bases, with 2 bases separating them. Here the CDR3 reads CASSQRGELFF. DNA of the CDR3: TGTGCCAGCAGCCAACGCGGGGAGCTGTTTTTT. The whole variable domain, remainder taken from reference TRBV16 and TRBJ2-2, is GEEVAQTPKHLVRGEGQKAKLYCAPIKGHSYVFWYQQVLKNEFKFLISFQNENVFDETGMPKERFSAKCLPNSPCSLEIQATKLEDSAVYFCASSQRGELFFGEGSRLTVL.

The genes are TRBV7-9 and TRBJ2-7; D unclear. The CDR3 has 12 residues. The germline CDR1 and CDR2 sequences are SEHNR and FQNEAQ (reference sequence). V was cut by 3 bases and J by 4 bases, with 7 bases left in between. The chain's CDR3 is CASSFHLYEQYF. Here the CDR3 DNA reads TGTGCCAGCAGCTTCCACCTATACGAGCAGTACTTC.

Written as DNA, the CDR3 is TGTGCCAGCAGCTTGATTGACTCAGGGCCAAATTCACCCCTCCACTTT. Its translation: CASSLIDSGPNSPLHF. This sequence joins TRBV5-6 and TRBJ1-6, with D perhaps matching TRBD1 (5 bases). The CDR3 has 16 residues. The V and J ends lost 1 base and 7 bases respectively, with 15 bases between them. The germline V gene encodes CDR1 SGHDT and CDR2 YYEEEE. Full variable domain (outside the CDR3, taken from reference TRBV5-6 and TRBJ1-6): DAGVTQSPTHLIKTRGQQVTLRCSPKSGHDTVSWYQQALGQGPQFIFQYYEEEERQRGNFPDRFSGHQFPNYSSELNVNALLLGDSALYLCASSLIDSGPNSPLHFGNGTRLTVT.

This rearrangement joins TRBV12-3 or TRBV12-4 to TRBJ2-7, with TRBD2 as a possible D gene (5 bases). Trimming removed 7 bases at V and 5 bases at J, with 12 bases between. The CDR3 totals 12 residues. The CDR3 DNA reads as TGTGCCAGCATGGTGCGGGCGAACGAGCAGTACTTC. It specifies CASMVRANEQYF.

This rearrangement joins TRBV19 to TRBJ1-1, with no clear D. Germline V gives CDR1 LNHDA, CDR2 SQIVND (reference sequence). V lost 3 bases and J 2 bases, leaving 10 bases between the germline ends. The CDR3 length is 14 residues. CDR3 DNA: TGTGCCAGTAGTATGGACGGAGCTAACACTGAAGCTTTCTTT. It codes for CASSMDGANTEAFF.

This clone was found a few times. The sample carries other DNA sequences with the same CDR3. The chain carries TRBV4-1 and TRBJ2-5; no definite D call. Trimming left V 2 bases short and J 5 bases short, with 6 bases between. Germline V lookup: CDR1 MGHRA, CDR2 YSYEKL. CDR3 length: 12 residues. CDR3 protein: CASSQTGETQYF. The CDR3, as DNA: TGCGCCAGCAGCCAAACCGGCGAGACCCAGTACTTC.

This chain uses TRBV7-2 with TRBJ1-5; D is uncertain. With 1 base removed from V and 5 bases from J, the gap between germline ends came to 15 bases. Germline CDR1 reads SGHTA; CDR2 reads FQGNSA. The CDR3 has 16 amino acids. The CDR3 DNA follows: TGTGCCAGCAGCTTAGAGGGTGGGAGGTTTGATCAGCCCCAGCATTTT. It encodes CASSLEGGRFDQPQHF.

This sequence joins TRBV7-2 and TRBJ1-1; 8 bases map to TRBD1. In germline, CDR1 is SGHTA, CDR2 FQGNSA. The CDR3 loop spans 15 amino acids. Trimming took 4 bases from V and 6 from J; bases not matched to a gene: 10. The CDR3 protein is CASSSGPTGGAEAFF. Written as DNA, the CDR3 is TGTGCCAGCAGCTCGGGTCCTACAGGGGGAGCTGAAGCTTTCTTT.

The chain links TRBV9 to TRBJ1-3; 7 bases match TRBD1. There are 15 residues in the CDR3. Losses at the gene ends were 2 bases for V and 0 bases for J; bases not matched to a gene: 2. CDR1 is SGDLS, CDR2 YYNGEE, per germline. CDR3 coding DNA: TGTGCCAGCAGCGTCGGGACAGCCTCTGGAAACACCATATATTTT. As protein: CASSVGTASGNTIYF.